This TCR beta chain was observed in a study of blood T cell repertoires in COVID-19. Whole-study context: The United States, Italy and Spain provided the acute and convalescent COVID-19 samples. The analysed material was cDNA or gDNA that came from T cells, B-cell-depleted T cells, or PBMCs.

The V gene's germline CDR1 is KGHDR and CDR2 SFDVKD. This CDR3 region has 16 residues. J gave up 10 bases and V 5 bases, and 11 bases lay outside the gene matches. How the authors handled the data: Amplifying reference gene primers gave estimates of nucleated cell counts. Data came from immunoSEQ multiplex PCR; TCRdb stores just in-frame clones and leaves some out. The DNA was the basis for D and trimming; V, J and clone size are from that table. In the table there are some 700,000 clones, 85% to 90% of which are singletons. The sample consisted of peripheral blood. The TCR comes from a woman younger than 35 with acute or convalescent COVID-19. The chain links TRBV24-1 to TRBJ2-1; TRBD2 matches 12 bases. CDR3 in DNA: TGTGCCACCAGTGCCACCCTAGCGGGGGGGGTATGGGAGCAGTTCTTC. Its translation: CATSATLAGGVWEQFF.